This T cell receptor beta chain emerged from a study of blood T cell repertoires in COVID-19. The wider study: Samples taken during acute and convalescent COVID-19 were collected in the United States, Italy and Spain.

Original analysis: Quantification of nucleated cells was approximated via reference gene primer amplification. Profiled with immunoSEQ multiplex PCR; TCRdb holds only in-frame clones, not every one. That table gives V, J and clone size, and the DNA gave D and trimming. The sample has about 13,000 clones; around 90% are singletons. Germline trimming cut 2 bases from V and 9 bases from J; bases unmatched to any gene: 9. CDR3 length equals 15 residues. Germline V gene data show CDR1 as SNHLY and CDR2 as FYNNEI. The source material was peripheral blood. The chain has TRBV2 and TRBJ2-1; 8 nucleotides line up with TRBD2. This clonotype was obtained from a human donor with active COVID-19. The donor label of this sample is uncertain. The CDR3, as DNA: TGTGCCAGCAGTGAACGGGCGGGGGGCCCTGGTGAGCAGTTCTTC. Protein: CASSERAGGPGEQFF.